A single sample gave rise to the 24 T cell receptor beta chains below, sequenced in a study of T cells in Graves' hyperthyroidism and ophthalmopathy. The source material, RNA transcripts, was used to amplify TCR beta CDR3 regions. HTBI primers drove first-round RT-PCR of the TCR CDR3. TCRdb reanalysed the multiplex PCR reads using MiXCR and keeps one entry per CDR3 protein. The table records 45,000 to 75,000 distinct CDR3 sequences, around half of them present only once. Material for sequencing was blood. These receptors were collected from a woman aged 25-40 years with Graves' ophthalmopathy.

The chain employs TRBV20-1 and TRBJ1-5; TRBD1 matches 11 bases. Germline V gene sequence: CDR1 DFQATT, CDR2 SNEGSKA (reference sequence). This CDR3 contains 15 residues. Trimming removed 6 bases from V and 4 bases from J; junction bases left unmatched: 8. The CDR3 protein is CSAQLGQGENQPQHF. In DNA form, the CDR3 reads TGCAGTGCCCAGTTGGGACAGGGGGAAAATCAGCCCCAGCATTTT.

A word on this clonotype: One end of the junction is discordant with germline, which a read error may explain. The chain carries TRBV10-2 and TRBJ2-2, with 9 bases aligning to TRBD1. Per germline, CDR1 WSHSY and CDR2 SAAADI. The CDR3 is 17 amino acids. The CDR3 coding sequence is TGCGCCAGCAACCGGGACAGGGAGCTAGCGAACACCGGGGAGCCGTCTTTT. This sequence encodes CASNRDRELANTGEPSF.

The table lists this clonotype with a count of one. At one boundary the junction diverges from the germline segment, which might be a read error. V and J are TRBV5-1 and TRBJ1-4; unclear D gene. The CDR3 length is 15 residues. Germline V gives CDR1 SGHRS, CDR2 YFSETQ. This chain's CDR3 is CASSLSGRPDEKLFF. The CDR3 DNA follows: TGCGCCAGCAGCCTGTCAGGCAGACCGGACGAAAAGCTGTTTTTT.

This clonotype was counted at least ten times. The V gene is TRBV28, the J gene TRBJ1-1, with D tentatively TRBD1 (6 bases). CDR1 MDHEN and CDR2 SYDVKM come from the germline V gene. This CDR3 has 12 amino acids. V was cut by 3 bases and J by 11 bases, with 13 bases left in between. CDR3 sequence: CASSFQQGRAFF. DNA of the CDR3: TGTGCCAGCAGTTTTCAACAGGGCCGTGCTTTCTTT.

This chain links TRBV11-2 with TRBJ2-3; maybe TRBD1 (5 bases). V lost 4 bases and J 5 bases, leaving 10 bases between the germline ends. Germline CDR1 reads SGHAT; CDR2 reads FQNNGV. The CDR3 totals 13 residues. The CDR3 here is CASSYRLGDTQYF. In DNA form, the CDR3 reads TGTGCCAGCAGCTACAGGTTGGGAGATACGCAGTATTTT.

As for this clonotype: A single base separates this from a much larger clone, so it may be a read error. The chain links TRBV6-1 to TRBJ2-1; 8 nucleotides match TRBD2. There are 16 residues in the CDR3. Germline V gene sequence: CDR1 MNHNS, CDR2 SASEGT. After removal of 8 bases from V and 8 bases from J, the junction contained 17 bases not matched to a gene. The DNA of the CDR3 is TGTGCCAGCTTTTGGTCCAGCGGGAGTCTAAACGATGAGCAGTTCTTC. The encoded protein is CASFWSSGSLNDEQFF.

In its sample, this clonotype was seen many times. This chain joins TRBV10-3 and TRBJ2-4; D possibly corresponds to TRBD2 (5 bases). This CDR3 spans 17 amino acids. CDR1 is ENHRY and CDR2 is SYGVKD in the germline V gene. V lost 0 bases and J lost 0, with 12 bases in between. The CDR3 nucleotides are TGTGCCATCAGTGAGTCGAAGGAGCGGCTAGCCAAAAACATTCAGTACTTC. This encodes CAISESKERLAKNIQYF.

This clonotype was detected ten times or more. The chain combines TRBV19 with TRBJ1-2; TRBD1 matches 8 bases. Germline values: CDR1 LNHDA, CDR2 SQIVND (reference sequence). V lost 8 bases and J lost 0; bases outside the gene matches: 5. The CDR3 has 14 amino acids. Written as DNA, the CDR3 is TGTGCCAGTGACAGGGGAGCAGCTAACTATGGCTACACCTTC. Protein sequence: CASDRGAANYGYTF.

The CDR3 DNA is TGCAGCGTTGTGACTAGCGGCGGGGACACTGAAGCTTTCTTT. It yields the protein CSVVTSGGDTEAFF. The gene calls are TRBV29-1 and TRBJ1-1; D call uncertain. The CDR3 extends over 14 amino acids. With 4 bases removed from V and 3 bases from J, the gap between germline ends came to 15 bases. Germline V gene sequence: CDR1 SQVTM, CDR2 ANQGSEA. The variable domain in full, with the rest retrieved from reference TRBV29-1 and TRBJ1-1, is SAVISQKPSRDICQRGTSLTIQCQVDSQVTMMFWYRQQPGQSLTLIATANQGSEATYESGFVIDKFPISRPNLTFSTLTVSNMSPEDSSIYLCSVVTSGGDTEAFFGQGTRLTVV.

There are many counts of this clonotype. This chain connects TRBV7-9 to TRBJ2-3; D is ambiguous. CDR1 and CDR2 (germline): SEHNR, FQNEAQ (reference sequence). Deletions cut 4 bases from V and 3 bases from J, with 11 bases between. CDR3 length equals 14 residues. CDR3 DNA: TGTGCCAGCAGCTGGACCGACCCAACAGATACGCAGTATTTT. Protein: CASSWTDPTDTQYF.

J is TRBJ2-3 and V is TRBV24-1; TRBD2 matches at 7 bases. Germline V gene data show CDR1 as KGHDR and CDR2 as SFDVKD. The CDR3 spans 16 residues. V gave up 5 bases and J gave up 0 bases; unmatched junction bases: 7. The CDR3: CATSGGSGTSTDTQYF. The CDR3 DNA reads TGTGCCACCAGTGGCGGGAGCGGGACTAGCACAGATACGCAGTATTTT.

The chain has TRBV28 and TRBJ2-3, with unresolved D. This CDR3 contains 17 residues. Trimming shortened V by 4 bases and J by 3 bases, and 20 bases separated the two germline ends. In germline, CDR1 is MDHEN, CDR2 SYDVKM. CDR3 coding DNA: TGTGCCAGCAGTTATTTGTTAGTTAGTAGTCTGACAGATACGCAGTATTTT. Translation gives CASSYLLVSSLTDTQYF.

V usage is TRBV10-3 and J usage is TRBJ2-1; TRBD2 aligns across 11 bases. The CDR3 length is 14 residues. Germline V gene sequence: CDR1 ENHRY, CDR2 SYGVKD. Trimming at V came to 2 bases and at J to 9 bases, leaving 3 bases not matched to a gene. The CDR3 spells CAISEPGLAGEQFF. In DNA, the CDR3 is TGTGCCATCAGTGAGCCCGGACTAGCGGGTGAGCAGTTCTTC.

This clonotype appeared many times. The chain is built from TRBV20-1 and TRBJ1-5; 8 nucleotides line up with TRBD1. The junction had 6 bases not matched to a gene; V was cut back by 6 bases and J by 5 bases. The CDR3 extends over 13 amino acids. Germline V CDR1 and CDR2: DFQATT, SNEGSKA (reference sequence). CDR3 sequence (DNA): TGCAGTGCGAACGACAGGGGACATCAGCCCCAGCATTTT. Translated, it gives CSANDRGHQPQHF.

This clonotype was seen many times. This chain links TRBV7-3 with TRBJ2-5; D might be TRBD1 (5 bases). There are 15 residues in the CDR3. From germline, CDR1 is SGHTA and CDR2 FQGTGA. V was pared by 1 base and J by 2 bases, with 11 bases between. The CDR3 DNA is TGTGCCAGCAGCTTAATTGGTGGGGCACAAGAGACCCAGTACTTC. Translated, it gives CASSLIGGAQETQYF.

This clonotype was seen ten or more times. J is TRBJ2-1 and V is TRBV7-9; D is unclear. Germline lookup yields CDR1 SEHNR and CDR2 FQNEAQ (reference sequence). V gave up 3 bases and J gave up 5 bases, with 8 bases separating them. This CDR3 is built from 13 residues. Written as DNA, the CDR3 is TGTGCCAGCAGCTTGGACCCGCACAATGAGCAGTTCTTC. It yields the protein CASSLDPHNEQFF.

V and J are TRBV28 and TRBJ1-3; TRBD1 matches 8 bases. V trimming: 6 bases; J trimming: 4 bases; junction bases outside the gene matches: 11. Looked up from germline, CDR1 is MDHEN and CDR2 is SYDVKM. The CDR3 has 16 amino acids. The DNA for the CDR3 is TGTGCCAGCAGATCCACAACCGGGACAGGAGGAAACACCATATATTTT. Its protein product is CASRSTTGTGGNTIYF.

The rearrangement joins TRBV24-1 to TRBJ2-1; D remains ambiguous. The CDR3 contains 17 residues. V lost 4 bases to trimming and J lost 0 bases, with 15 bases between them. CDR1 is KGHDR and CDR2 is SFDVKD in the germline V gene. The CDR3 sequence is CATSDRQVRSSYNEQFF. CDR3 nucleotide sequence: TGTGCCACCAGTGACCGACAAGTGAGAAGCTCCTACAATGAGCAGTTCTTC.

This clonotype is judged medium-sized (0.01 to 0.1%). The rearrangement uses TRBV10-3 and TRBJ1-4, with D uncertain. The CDR3 is made up of 15 amino acids. Germline V CDR1 and CDR2: ENHRY, SYGVKD. Trimming took off 5 bases at V and 8 bases at J, with 18 bases between the two ends. The CDR3 coding sequence is TGTGCCATCAGTCGGACGGACCAAGAGAACGAAAAACTGTTTTTT. Protein sequence: CAISRTDQENEKLFF.

This clonotype was recorded many times. The chain employs TRBV20-1 and TRBJ2-3; 7 nucleotides match TRBD2. The germline V gene encodes CDR1 DFQATT and CDR2 SNEGSKA (reference sequence). J was trimmed by 1 base and V by 3 bases; bases with no gene match: 10. The CDR3 has 16 residues. The CDR3 nucleotides read TGCAGTGCTAGCCCCTCTGCGGGAGCCCGCACAGATACGCAGTATTTT. This sequence encodes CSASPSAGARTDTQYF.

This sequence joins TRBV29-1 and TRBJ2-5, with 9 bases aligning to TRBD2. Germline loops: CDR1 SQVTM, CDR2 ANQGSEA. Trimming cost V 8 bases and J 2 bases; bases outside gene matches: 12. CDR3 length equals 15 residues. CDR3 protein: CSIGLLAGLQETQYF. The DNA for the CDR3 is TGCAGCATTGGGTTACTAGCGGGTCTTCAAGAGACCCAGTACTTC.

The sample holds many counts of this clonotype. V is TRBV20-1 and J is TRBJ2-5; 13 bases line up with TRBD2. CDR1 and CDR2 from the germline V gene are DFQATT and SNEGSKA (reference sequence). The V gene end was trimmed by 0 bases and the J gene end by 4 bases; junction bases not matched to a gene: 8. The CDR3 contains 17 residues. CDR3 loop: CSARDTSGRASGETQYF. For the CDR3, the DNA is TGCAGTGCTAGAGACACTAGCGGGAGGGCCTCTGGAGAGACCCAGTACTTC.

The gene calls are TRBV7-8 and TRBJ2-7; 7 bases match TRBD2. This CDR3 comprises 13 residues. Germline trimming cut 8 bases from V and 3 bases from J; bases unmatched to any gene: 7. Germline loops: CDR1 SGHVS, CDR2 FQNEAQ. CDR3 protein: CASPSRGSYEQYF. CDR3 DNA sequence: TGTGCCAGCCCCTCGCGGGGGAGCTACGAGCAGTACTTC.

This clonotype was counted ten times or more. The chain couples TRBV7-9 to TRBJ2-2; 14 bases fit TRBD2. Per the germline V gene, CDR1 is SEHNR and CDR2 is FQNEAQ (reference sequence). The V segment lost 8 bases and the J segment 4 bases; nucleotides outside the gene matches: 9. This CDR3 has 17 residues. The DNA for the CDR3 is TGTGCCAGCTGGGGACTAGCGGGAGATATGATCACCGGGGAGCTGTTTTTT. Translating it yields CASWGLAGDMITGELFF.